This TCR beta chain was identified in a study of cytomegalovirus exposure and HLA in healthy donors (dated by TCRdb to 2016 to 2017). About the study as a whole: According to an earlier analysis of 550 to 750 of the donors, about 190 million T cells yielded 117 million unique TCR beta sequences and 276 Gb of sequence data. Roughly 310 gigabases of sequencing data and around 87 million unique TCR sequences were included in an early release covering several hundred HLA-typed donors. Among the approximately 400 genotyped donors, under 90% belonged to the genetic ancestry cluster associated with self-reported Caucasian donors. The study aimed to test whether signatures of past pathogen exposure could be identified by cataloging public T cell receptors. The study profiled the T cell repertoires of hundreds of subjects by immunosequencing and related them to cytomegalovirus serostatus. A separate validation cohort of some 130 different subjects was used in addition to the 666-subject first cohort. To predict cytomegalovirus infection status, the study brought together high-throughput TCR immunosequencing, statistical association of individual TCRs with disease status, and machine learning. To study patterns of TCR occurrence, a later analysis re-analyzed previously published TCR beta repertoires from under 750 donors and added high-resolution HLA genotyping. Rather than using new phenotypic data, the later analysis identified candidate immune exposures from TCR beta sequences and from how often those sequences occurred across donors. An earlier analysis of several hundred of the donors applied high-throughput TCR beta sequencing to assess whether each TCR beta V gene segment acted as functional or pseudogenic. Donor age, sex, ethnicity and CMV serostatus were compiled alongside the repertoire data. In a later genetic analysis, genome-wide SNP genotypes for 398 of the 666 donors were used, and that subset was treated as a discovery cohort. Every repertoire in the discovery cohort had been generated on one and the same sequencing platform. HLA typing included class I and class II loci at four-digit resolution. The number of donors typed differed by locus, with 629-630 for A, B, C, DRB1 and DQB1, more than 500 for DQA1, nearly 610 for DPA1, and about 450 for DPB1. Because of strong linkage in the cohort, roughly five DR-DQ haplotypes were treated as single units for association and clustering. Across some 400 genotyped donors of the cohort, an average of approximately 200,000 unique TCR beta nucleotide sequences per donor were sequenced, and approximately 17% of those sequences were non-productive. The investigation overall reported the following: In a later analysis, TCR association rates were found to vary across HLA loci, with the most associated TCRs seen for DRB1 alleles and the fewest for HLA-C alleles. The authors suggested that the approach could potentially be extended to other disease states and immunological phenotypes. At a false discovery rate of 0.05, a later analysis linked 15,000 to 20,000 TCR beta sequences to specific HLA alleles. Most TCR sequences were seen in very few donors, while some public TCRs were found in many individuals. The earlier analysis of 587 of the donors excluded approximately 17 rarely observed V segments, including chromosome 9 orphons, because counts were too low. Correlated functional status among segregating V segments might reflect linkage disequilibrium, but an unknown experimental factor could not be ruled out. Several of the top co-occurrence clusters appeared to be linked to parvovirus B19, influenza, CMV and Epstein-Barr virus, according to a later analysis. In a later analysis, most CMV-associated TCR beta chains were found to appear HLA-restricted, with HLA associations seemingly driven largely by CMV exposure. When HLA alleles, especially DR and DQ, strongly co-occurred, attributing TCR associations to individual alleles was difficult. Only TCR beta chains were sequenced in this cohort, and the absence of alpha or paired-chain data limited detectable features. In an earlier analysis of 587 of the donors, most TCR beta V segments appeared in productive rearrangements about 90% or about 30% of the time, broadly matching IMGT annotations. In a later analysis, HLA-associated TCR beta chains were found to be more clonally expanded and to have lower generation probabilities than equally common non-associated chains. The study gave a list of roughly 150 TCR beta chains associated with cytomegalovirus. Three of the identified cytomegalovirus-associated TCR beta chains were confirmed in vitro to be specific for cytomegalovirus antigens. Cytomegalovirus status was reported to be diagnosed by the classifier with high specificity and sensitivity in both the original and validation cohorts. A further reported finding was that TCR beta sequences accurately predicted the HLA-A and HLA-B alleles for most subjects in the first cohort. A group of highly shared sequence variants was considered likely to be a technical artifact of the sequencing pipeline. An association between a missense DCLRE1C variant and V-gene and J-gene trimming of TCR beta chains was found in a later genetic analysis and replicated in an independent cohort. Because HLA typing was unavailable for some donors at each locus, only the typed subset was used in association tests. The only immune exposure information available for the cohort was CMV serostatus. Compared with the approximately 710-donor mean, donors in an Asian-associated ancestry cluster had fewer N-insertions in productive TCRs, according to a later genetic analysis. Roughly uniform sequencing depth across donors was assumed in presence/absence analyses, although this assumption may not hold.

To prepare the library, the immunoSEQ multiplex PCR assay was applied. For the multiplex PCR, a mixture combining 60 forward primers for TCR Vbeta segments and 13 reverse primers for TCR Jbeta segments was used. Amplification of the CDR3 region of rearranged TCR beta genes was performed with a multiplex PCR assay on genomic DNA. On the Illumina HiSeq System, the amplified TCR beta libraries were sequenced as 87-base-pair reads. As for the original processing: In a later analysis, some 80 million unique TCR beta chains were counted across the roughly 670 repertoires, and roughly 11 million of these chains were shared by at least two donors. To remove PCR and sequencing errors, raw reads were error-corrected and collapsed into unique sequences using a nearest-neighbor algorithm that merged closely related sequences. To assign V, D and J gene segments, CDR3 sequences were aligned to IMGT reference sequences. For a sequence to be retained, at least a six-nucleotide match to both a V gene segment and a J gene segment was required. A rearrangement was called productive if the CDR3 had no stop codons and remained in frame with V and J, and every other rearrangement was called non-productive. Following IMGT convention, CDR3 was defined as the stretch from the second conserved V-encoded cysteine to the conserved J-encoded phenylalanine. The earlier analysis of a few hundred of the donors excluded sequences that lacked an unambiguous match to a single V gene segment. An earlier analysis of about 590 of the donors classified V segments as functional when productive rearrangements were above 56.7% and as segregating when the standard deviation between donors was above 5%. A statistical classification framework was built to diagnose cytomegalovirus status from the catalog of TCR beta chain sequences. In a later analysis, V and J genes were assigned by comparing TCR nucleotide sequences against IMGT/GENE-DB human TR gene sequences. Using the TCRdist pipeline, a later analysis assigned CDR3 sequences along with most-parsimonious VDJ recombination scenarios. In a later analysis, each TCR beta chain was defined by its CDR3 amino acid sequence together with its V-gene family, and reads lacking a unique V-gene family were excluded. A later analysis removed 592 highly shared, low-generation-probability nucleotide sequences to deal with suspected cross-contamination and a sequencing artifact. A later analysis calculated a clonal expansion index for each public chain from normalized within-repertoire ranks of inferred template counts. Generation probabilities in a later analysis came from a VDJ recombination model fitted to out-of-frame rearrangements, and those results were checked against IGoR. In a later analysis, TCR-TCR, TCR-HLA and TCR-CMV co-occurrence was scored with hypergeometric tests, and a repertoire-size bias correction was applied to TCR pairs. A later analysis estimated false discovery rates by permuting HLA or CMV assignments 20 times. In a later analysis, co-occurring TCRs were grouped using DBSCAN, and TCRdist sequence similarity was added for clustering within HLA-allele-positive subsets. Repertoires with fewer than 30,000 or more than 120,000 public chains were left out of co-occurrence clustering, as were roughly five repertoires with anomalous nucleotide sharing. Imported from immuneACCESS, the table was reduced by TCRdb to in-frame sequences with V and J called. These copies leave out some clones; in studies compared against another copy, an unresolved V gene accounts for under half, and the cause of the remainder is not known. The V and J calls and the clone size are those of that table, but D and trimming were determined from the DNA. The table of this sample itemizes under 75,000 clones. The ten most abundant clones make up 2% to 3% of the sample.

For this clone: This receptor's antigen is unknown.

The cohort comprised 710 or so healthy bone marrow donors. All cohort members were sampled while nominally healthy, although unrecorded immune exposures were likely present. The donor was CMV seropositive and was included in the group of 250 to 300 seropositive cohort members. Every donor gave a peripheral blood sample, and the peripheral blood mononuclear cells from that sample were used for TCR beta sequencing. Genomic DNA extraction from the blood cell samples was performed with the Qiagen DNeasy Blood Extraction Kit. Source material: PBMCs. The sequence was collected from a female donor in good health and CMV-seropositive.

CDR3 reads: CATSRGTGGGSYNSPLHF. Read as DNA, the sequence is TGTGCCACCAGCAGAGGGACAGGGGGTGGCTCCTATAATTCACCCCTCCACTTT. The V and J genes are TRBV15 and TRBJ1-6; 10 central nucleotides agree with TRBD1. In the germline V gene (reference sequence), CDR1 corresponds to LNHNV and CDR2 to YYDKDF. There are 18 amino acids in the CDR3, from cysteine to phenylalanine inclusive. Of all the DNA, just the CDR3 is kept, 54 bases in frame from base 1. Clipping removes 1 base from V and 0 bases from J, with 3 as the unmatched junction base count.